Below, one T cell receptor beta chain is given with its context. V was trimmed by 3 bases and J by 10 bases, leaving 10 bases between them. CDR1 and CDR2 (germline): SQVTM, ANQGSEA. This CDR3 comprises 11 residues. The table came from immunoSEQ multiplex PCR; TCRdb's copy has only in-frame clones and leaves some out. The sample consists of about 130,000 clones, under 95% of them appearing once. The data were obtained in a study of control samples from healthy donors and cancer patients. This sequence joins TRBV29-1 and TRBJ2-1, with TRBD1 as a possible D gene (6 bases). The source is a man aged 50-60 years with head and neck cancer. Sequences were obtained from PBMCs. CDR3 nucleotide sequence: TGCAGCGTTGAGGTGCAGGGGGAGCAGTTCTTC. This gives the protein CSVEVQGEQFF.